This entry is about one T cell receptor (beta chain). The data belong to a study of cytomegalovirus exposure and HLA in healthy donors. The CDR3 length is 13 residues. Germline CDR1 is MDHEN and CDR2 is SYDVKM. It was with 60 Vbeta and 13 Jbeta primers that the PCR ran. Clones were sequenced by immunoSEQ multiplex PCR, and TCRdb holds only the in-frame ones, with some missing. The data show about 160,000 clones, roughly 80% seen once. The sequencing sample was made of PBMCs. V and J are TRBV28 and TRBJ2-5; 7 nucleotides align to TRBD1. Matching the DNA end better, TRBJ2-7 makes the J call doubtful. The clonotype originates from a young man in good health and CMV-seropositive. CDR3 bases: TGTGCCAGCAGTTTAGGACAGGACTACGAGCAGTACTTC. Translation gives CASSLGQDYEQYF.